The 23 T cell receptor beta chains below were found in one sample sequenced in a study of shared clonotypes between healthy human individuals. TCRdb's copy holds only in-frame clones and misses some; the assay was immunoSEQ multiplex PCR. In the table there are 2 million to 2.5 million clones, about 92% of which are singletons. Sequenced input: naive CD4+ T cells from PBMCs. This sample's subset: CD45RA+ positively selected. Source of these receptors: a man between 18 and 35 years old in good health. Some clones in this sample may be carry-over from other donors' samples.

This clone showed up just once. The CDR3 nucleotides are TGCGCCAGCAGCAACGGACAGGGAAATAATGGCTACACCTTC. It is translated as CASSNGQGNNGYTF. The chain uses TRBV5-1 and TRBJ1-2; TRBD1 agrees at 8 bases. Germline trimming cut 4 bases from V and 6 bases from J; bases unmatched to any gene: 8. The CDR3 extends over 14 amino acids. The germline CDR1 and CDR2 sequences are SGHRS and YFSETQ. The full variable domain, completed using reference TRBV5-1 and TRBJ1-2, is KAGVTQTPRYLIKTRGQQVTLSCSPISGHRSVSWYQQTPGQGLQFLFEYFSETQRNKGNFPGRFSGRQFSNSRSEMNVSTLELGDSALYLCASSNGQGNNGYTFGSGTRLTVV.

As concerns this clone: A much larger clone differs by one base, so this may be a read error. This same CDR3 is encoded by further DNA sequences in the sample. The chain couples TRBV7-2 to TRBJ2-5, with unresolved D. The CDR3 consists of 12 residues. The germline V gene encodes CDR1 SGHTA and CDR2 FQGNSA. V was pared by 3 bases and J by 0 bases, with 2 bases between. The CDR3, as DNA: TGTGCCAGCAGCTTGGACCAAGAGACCCAGTACTTC. As protein: CASSLDQETQYF.

The chain joins TRBV10-1 to TRBJ2-1, with TRBD2 matching 15 bases. J gave up 7 bases and V 4 bases, and 5 bases lay outside the gene matches. Per germline, CDR1 WNHNN and CDR2 SYGVQD (reference sequence). The CDR3 runs 16 residues. The CDR3 loop is CASSAGLAGGDNEQFF. The CDR3 DNA sequence: TGCGCCAGCAGTGCAGGACTAGCGGGAGGGGATAATGAGCAGTTCTTC.

This clone was counted once. The chain employs TRBV28 and TRBJ2-3, with 8 bases lining up with TRBD2. The CDR3 runs to 15 residues. Germline trimming cut 3 bases from V and 4 bases from J; bases unmatched to any gene: 6. Germline assignment: CDR1 MDHEN and CDR2 SYDVKM. CDR3 region: CASSFGRARADTQYF. The CDR3 DNA sequence: TGTGCCAGCAGTTTCGGGAGGGCACGCGCAGATACGCAGTATTTT.

The gene calls are TRBV11-3 and TRBJ2-3, with 8 bases that match TRBD1. CDR1 and CDR2 (germline): SGHNT, YENEEA. The CDR3 totals 15 residues. With V trimmed by 6 bases and J by 0 bases, 5 bases remained unmatched. The CDR3 coding sequence is TGTGCCAGCAGTTACCAGGGGGCGAGCACAGATACGCAGTATTTT. Amino acids: CASSYQGASTDTQYF.

The V gene is TRBV4-2, the J gene TRBJ2-2, with TRBD2 matching over 8 bases. Germline V CDR1 and CDR2: LGHNA, YNFKEQ. Trimming removed 2 bases from V and 4 bases from J; junction bases left unmatched: 6. This CDR3 comprises 16 residues. The CDR3 reads CASSQQAGVGTGELFF. CDR3 coding DNA: TGTGCCAGCAGCCAACAAGCGGGAGTCGGCACCGGGGAGCTGTTTTTT.

CDR3 sequence reads: CASSALPGNTIYF. The CDR3 DNA reads as TGTGCCAGCAGCGCCCTCCCTGGAAACACCATATATTTT. The rearrangement uses TRBV9 and TRBJ1-3; no clear D. From germline, CDR1 is SGDLS and CDR2 YYNGEE. The CDR3 loop spans 13 amino acids. Trimming left V 3 bases short and J 2 bases short, with 6 bases between.

Comment on this clone: Other DNA sequences in the same sample also yield this CDR3. This chain links TRBV5-1 with TRBJ1-4, with TRBD1 matching 9 bases. V shed 2 bases and J 5 bases; nucleotides not matched to a gene: 1. The V gene's germline CDR1 is SGHRS and CDR2 YFSETQ. CDR3 length: 14 amino acids. In nucleotides, the CDR3 is TGCGCCAGCAGCTTAGGACAGGGGAATGAAAAACTGTTTTTT. The encoded protein is CASSLGQGNEKLFF. Complete variable domain (other parts from reference TRBV5-1 and TRBJ1-4): KAGVTQTPRYLIKTRGQQVTLSCSPISGHRSVSWYQQTPGQGLQFLFEYFSETQRNKGNFPGRFSGRQFSNSRSEMNVSTLELGDSALYLCASSLGQGNEKLFFGSGTQLSVL.

This chain joins TRBV28 and TRBJ2-7, with D possibly TRBD2 on 5 matching bases. This CDR3 comprises 12 residues. Looked up from germline, CDR1 is MDHEN and CDR2 is SYDVKM. With 7 bases removed from V and 0 bases from J, the gap between germline ends came to 7 bases. The CDR3 DNA follows: TGTGCCAGCATAGGGAGCTCCTACGAGCAGTACTTC. Translation gives CASIGSSYEQYF.

This rearrangement joins TRBV6-5 to TRBJ1-4, with D perhaps matching TRBD1 (5 bases). Between the trimmed V and J ends, which lost 0 bases and 7 bases, there was a span of 9 bases. Germline V gene sequence: CDR1 MNHEY, CDR2 SVGAGI. The CDR3 totals 14 residues. The DNA for the CDR3 is TGTGCCAGCAGTTACTCCTCAGGGAGTGAAAAACTGTTTTTT. Its protein is CASSYSSGSEKLFF.

V and J are TRBV5-4 and TRBJ1-1; 7 bases are a match to TRBD1. Germline values: CDR1 SGHNT, CDR2 YYREEE (reference sequence). V dropped 5 bases and J dropped 2; count of bases not matched to a gene: 6. The CDR3 is made up of 14 amino acids. The CDR3 protein is CASRPGTVNTEAFF. CDR3 DNA: TGTGCCAGCAGGCCCGGGACAGTAAACACTGAAGCTTTCTTT.

V usage is TRBV6-6 and J usage is TRBJ2-7, with D perhaps being TRBD1 or TRBD2 (5 bases each). V was trimmed by 5 bases and J by 6 bases, leaving 14 bases between them. Per the germline V gene, CDR1 is MNHNY and CDR2 is SVGAGI (reference sequence). This CDR3 is 13 amino acids long. As DNA, the CDR3 is TGTGCCAGCAGTCGAGCCCGGGACCTCGAGCAGTACTTC. Its protein product is CASSRARDLEQYF.

The chain carries TRBV5-4 and TRBJ2-5, with D possibly TRBD2 on 6 matching bases. The V gene lost 6 bases and the J gene lost 5 bases, with 14 bases spanning the gap. Looked up from germline, CDR1 is SGHNT and CDR2 is YYREEE (reference sequence). This CDR3 region has 13 residues. DNA for the CDR3: TGTGCCAGCACATTGGGCCTAGCGGAGACCCAGTACTTC. Translating gives CASTLGLAETQYF. Full variable domain (missing parts from reference TRBV5-4 and TRBJ2-5): ETGVTQSPTHLIKTRGQQVTLRCSSQSGHNTVSWYQQALGQGPQFIFQYYREEENGRGNFPPRFSGLQFPNYSSELNVNALELDDSALYLCASTLGLAETQYFGPGTRLLVL.

On this clone: The same CDR3 arises from other DNA sequences in this sample as well. The DNA for the CDR3 is TGCGCCAGCAGCTTAAGAGCGGGAGGCACAGATACGCAGTATTTT. This translates into CASSLRAGGTDTQYF. The chain joins TRBV5-1 to TRBJ2-3; 8 nucleotides line up with TRBD2. Germline V gene data show CDR1 as SGHRS and CDR2 as YFSETQ. The CDR3 has 15 amino acids. The V segment lost 2 bases and the J segment 1 base; nucleotides outside the gene matches: 3.

Here the CDR3 DNA reads TGTGCCAGCAGGGCGGGAGGGGAAGAGACCCAGTACTTC. Protein: CASRAGGEETQYF. The rearrangement uses TRBV28 and TRBJ2-5; TRBD2 agrees at 9 bases. Trimming removed 6 bases from V and 3 bases from J; junction bases left unmatched: 2. Germline values: CDR1 MDHEN, CDR2 SYDVKM. The CDR3 has 13 residues.

The rearrangement links TRBV18 to TRBJ2-5; 9 nucleotides line up with TRBD2. The CDR3 runs 21 residues. Germline V CDR1 and CDR2: KGHSH, LQKENI. The trim removed 5 bases at V and 1 base at J, leaving 23 bases unmatched. CDR3 DNA sequence: TGTGCCAGCTCAAGCGGACAACGTAGCGGGAGTTGGCCCACCCCCCAAGAGACCCAGTACTTC. It translates to CASSSGQRSGSWPTPQETQYF.

V gene TRBV5-1 combines with J gene TRBJ1-4; D gene ambiguous. The CDR3 contains 15 residues. Germline V gene data show CDR1 as SGHRS and CDR2 as YFSETQ. V was cut by 4 bases and J by 4 bases, with 14 bases left in between. The CDR3 DNA reads as TGCGCCAGCAGCGCCTACCCGGGTCTTAATGAAAAACTGTTTTTT. Amino acid sequence: CASSAYPGLNEKLFF.

This clone showed up just once. Here the CDR3 reads CASSLLRDRVLRGYTF. The CDR3 coding sequence is TGTGCCAGCAGTTTACTCCGGGACAGGGTACTGCGAGGCTACACCTTC. The chain links TRBV28 to TRBJ1-2, with TRBD1 matching 9 bases. Germline-derived CDR1 and CDR2 are MDHEN and SYDVKM. CDR3 length: 16 residues. J lost 8 bases, V lost 2 bases, and 12 bases had no gene match.

This rearrangement joins TRBV9 to TRBJ1-4; D is unclear. Germline CDR1 reads SGDLS; CDR2 reads YYNGEE. This CDR3 region has 14 residues. The germline V and J ends were trimmed by 0 bases and 4 bases, with 7 bases remaining between them. The CDR3 sequence: CASSVGPLNEKLFF. For the CDR3, the DNA is TGTGCCAGCAGCGTAGGCCCTCTTAATGAAAAACTGTTTTTT.

This chain links TRBV2 with TRBJ2-2; D might be TRBD1 (6 bases). Germline CDR1 SNHLY, CDR2 FYNNEI. CDR3 length equals 14 residues. Trimming took off 4 bases at V and 6 bases at J, with 12 bases between the two ends. The CDR3 here is CASSGIKGAGELFF. CDR3 DNA sequence: TGTGCCAGCAGTGGGATCAAGGGGGCCGGGGAGCTGTTTTTT.

The chain couples TRBV5-1 to TRBJ1-1; D remains unclear. Germline V gene sequence: CDR1 SGHRS, CDR2 YFSETQ. This CDR3 has 12 amino acids. The V end was cut by 2 bases, the J end by 3 bases, with 5 bases between. The CDR3 loop is CASSFGYTEAFF. CDR3 DNA: TGCGCCAGCAGCTTCGGGTACACTGAAGCTTTCTTT.

The CDR3 coding sequence is TGTGCCAGCAGCTTAGAGACAGGACTTTATGGCTACACCTTC. Protein sequence: CASSLETGLYGYTF. V is TRBV11-2 and J is TRBJ1-2; possibly TRBD1 for D (6 bases). CDR1 and CDR2 from the germline V gene are SGHAT and FQNNGV. This CDR3 region has 14 residues. Trimming took 0 bases from V and 5 from J, leaving 10 bases between them.

This chain connects TRBV2 to TRBJ2-7; 8 bases align to TRBD2. V dropped 5 bases and J dropped 7; count of bases not matched to a gene: 13. Germline CDR1 is SNHLY and CDR2 is FYNNEI. The CDR3 loop spans 15 amino acids. The CDR3 DNA is TGTGCCAGCAGTACCACGTGGGCGCCGGGGGGGGAGCAGTACTTC. It encodes CASSTTWAPGGEQYF.